This TCR beta chain was identified in a study of blood T cell repertoires in COVID-19. Looking at the study overall: Sample material is recorded as cDNA or gDNA derived from T cells, B-cell-depleted T cells, or PBMCs.

In the source study's methods: Reference gene primer amplification yielded estimated nucleated cell counts. TCRdb's table, derived via immunoSEQ multiplex PCR, lists solely in-frame clones and lacks some. The DNA was the basis for D and trimming; V, J and clone size are from that table. The data show about 190,000 clones, 90% seen once. The CDR3 contains 13 residues. Trimming pared 3 bases from V and 9 bases from J, leaving 12 bases between. The germline CDR1 and CDR2 sequences are MDHEN and SYDVKM. Sequenced input: peripheral blood. The TCR sequence derives from a man between 50 and 59 years old with acute or convalescent COVID-19. The chain has TRBV28 and TRBJ1-5; D is unresolved. CDR3 DNA: TGTGCCAGCAGTTTGCCAGTCCCAGGGCCCCAGCATTTT. Amino acids: CASSLPVPGPQHF.